The 2 T cell receptor beta chains listed next were all sequenced from one sample in a study of PD-L1 blockade in urothelial cancer. Method: immunoSEQ multiplex PCR; TCRdb's copy keeps in-frame clones and lacks some. The sample holds some 66,000 clones; around 85% are singletons and the top ten take more than 12%. The time point: pretreatment peripheral blood. Sample: PBMCs, taken around atezolizumab (anti-PD-L1) treatment. These receptors were taken from a man in his 60s with urothelial cancer.

The chain joins TRBV6-5 to TRBJ1-1; TRBD1 might be the D (5 bases). Germline V gives CDR1 MNHEY, CDR2 SVGAGI. Deletions cut 4 bases from V and 0 bases from J, with 12 bases between. The CDR3 is made up of 15 amino acids. CDR3 region: CASSFQGGMNTEAFF. The DNA for the CDR3 is TGTGCCAGCAGTTTTCAGGGTGGCATGAACACTGAAGCTTTCTTT.

This chain joins TRBV9 and TRBJ2-7; D gene ambiguous. V was shortened by 2 bases and J by 2 bases, with 11 bases between the two germline ends. This CDR3 spans 14 amino acids. Germline CDR1 and CDR2: SGDLS and YYNGEE. This chain's CDR3 is CASSVSSRTYEQYF. In nucleotides, the CDR3 is TGTGCCAGCAGCGTTAGTTCCAGGACCTACGAGCAGTACTTC.